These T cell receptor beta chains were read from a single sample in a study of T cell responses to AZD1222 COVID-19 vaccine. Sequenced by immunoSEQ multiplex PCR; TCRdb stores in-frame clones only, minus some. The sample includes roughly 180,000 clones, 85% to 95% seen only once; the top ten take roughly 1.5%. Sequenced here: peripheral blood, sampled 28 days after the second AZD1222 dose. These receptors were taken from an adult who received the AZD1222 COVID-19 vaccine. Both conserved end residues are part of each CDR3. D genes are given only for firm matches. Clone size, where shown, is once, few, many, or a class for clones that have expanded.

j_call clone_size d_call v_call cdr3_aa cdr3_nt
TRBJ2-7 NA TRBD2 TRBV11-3 CASSSGTTSQEQYF TGTGCCAGCAGCTCCGGGACTACCTCTCAGGAGCAGTACTTC
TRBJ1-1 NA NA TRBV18 CASSPHTLGENTEAFF TGTGCCAGCTCACCACATACGCTCGGGGAGAACACTGAAGCTTTCTTT
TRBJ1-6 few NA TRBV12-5 CASASGSSYNSPLHF TGTGCTAGTGCCTCAGGGAGCTCCTATAATTCACCCCTCCACTTT
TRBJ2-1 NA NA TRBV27 CASSLSGESGYNEQFF TGTGCCAGCAGTTTATCGGGGGAGTCGGGATACAATGAGCAGTTCTTC
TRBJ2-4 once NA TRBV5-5 CASSLRLQNLQYF TGTGCCAGCAGCTTGAGACTGCAGAATCTTCAGTACTTC
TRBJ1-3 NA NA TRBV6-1 CASSEQGGSGNTIYF TGTGCCAGCAGTGAACAAGGGGGCTCTGGAAACACCATATATTTT
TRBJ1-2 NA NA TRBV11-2 CASSLDWGGKGYTF TGTGCCAGCAGCTTAGATTGGGGGGGGAAAGGCTACACCTTC
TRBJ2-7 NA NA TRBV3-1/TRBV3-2 CASSQEGNRKVEQYF TGTGCCAGCAGCCAAGAGGGAAACAGGAAAGTCGAGCAGTACTTC
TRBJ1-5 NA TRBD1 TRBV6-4 CASSRGRNQPQHF TGTGCCAGCAGCAGGGGGCGCAATCAGCCCCAGCATTTT
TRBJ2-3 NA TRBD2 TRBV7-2 CASRLTSGSTDTQYF TGTGCCAGCCGTTTGACTAGCGGTAGCACAGATACGCAGTATTTT
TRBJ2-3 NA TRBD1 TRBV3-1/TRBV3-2 CASSHGTDTDTQYF TGTGCCAGCAGCCATGGGACAGACACAGATACGCAGTATTTT
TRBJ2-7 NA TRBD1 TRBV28 CASSPGTGEAYEQYF TGTGCCAGCAGTCCCGGGACAGGGGAGGCCTACGAGCAGTACTTC
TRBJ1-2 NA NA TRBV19 CASSGEPYGYTF TGTGCCAGTAGTGGGGAGCCCTATGGCTACACCTTC
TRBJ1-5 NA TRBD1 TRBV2 CASSPNRGLGNQPQHF TGTGCCAGCAGCCCTAACAGGGGGCTGGGCAATCAGCCCCAGCATTTT
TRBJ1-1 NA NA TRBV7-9 CASSSHTGGTEAFF TGTGCCAGCAGCTCACATACGGGGGGCACTGAAGCTTTCTTT
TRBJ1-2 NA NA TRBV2 CAERGGGGGYTF TGTGCTGAACGGGGGGGAGGCGGCGGCTACACCTTC
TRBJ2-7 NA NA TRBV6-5 CASRNSGTPSVEQYF TGTGCCAGCAGGAATTCCGGGACTCCTTCGGTCGAGCAGTACTTC
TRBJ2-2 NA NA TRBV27 CASSFGAEVTGELFF TGTGCCAGCAGTTTTGGGGCCGAGGTCACCGGGGAGCTGTTTTTT
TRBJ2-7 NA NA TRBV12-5 CASGLDRRGVAEQYF TGTGCTAGTGGTTTGGATAGGAGAGGCGTGGCGGAGCAGTACTTC
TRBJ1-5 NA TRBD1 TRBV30 CAWGQAGNQPQHF TGTGCCTGGGGACAGGCAGGCAATCAGCCCCAGCATTTT
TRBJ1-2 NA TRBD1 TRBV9 CASSPGQGASGYTF TGTGCCAGCAGCCCTGGACAGGGGGCCTCTGGCTACACCTTC
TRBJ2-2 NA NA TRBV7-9 CASSLARVTGELFF TGTGCCAGCAGCTTAGCGCGGGTTACCGGGGAGCTGTTTTTT
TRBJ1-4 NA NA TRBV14 CASRGDATNEKLFF TGTGCCAGCAGGGGGGATGCAACTAATGAAAAACTGTTTTTT
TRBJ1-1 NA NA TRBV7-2 CASSSTQGWNTEAFF TGTGCCAGCAGCTCGACACAGGGCTGGAACACTGAAGCTTTCTTT
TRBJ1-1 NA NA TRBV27 CASSSQVRPNTEAFF TGTGCCAGCAGTTCCCAGGTGAGGCCGAACACTGAAGCTTTCTTT
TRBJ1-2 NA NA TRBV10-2 CASSEASLVDGYTF TGCGCCAGCAGTGAGGCATCGCTTGTGGATGGCTACACCTTC
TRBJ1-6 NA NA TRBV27 CASSFRTVYNSPLHF TGTGCCAGCAGTTTCCGGACAGTTTATAATTCACCCCTCCACTTT
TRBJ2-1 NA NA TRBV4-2 CASSQTTINEQFF TGTGCCAGCAGCCAAACCACTATCAATGAGCAGTTCTTC
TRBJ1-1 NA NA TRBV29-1 CSVENWGRNTEAFF TGCAGCGTTGAAAATTGGGGCAGGAACACTGAAGCTTTCTTT
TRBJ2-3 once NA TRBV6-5 CASTLLDTQYF TGTGCCAGCACTCTTCTAGATACGCAGTATTTT